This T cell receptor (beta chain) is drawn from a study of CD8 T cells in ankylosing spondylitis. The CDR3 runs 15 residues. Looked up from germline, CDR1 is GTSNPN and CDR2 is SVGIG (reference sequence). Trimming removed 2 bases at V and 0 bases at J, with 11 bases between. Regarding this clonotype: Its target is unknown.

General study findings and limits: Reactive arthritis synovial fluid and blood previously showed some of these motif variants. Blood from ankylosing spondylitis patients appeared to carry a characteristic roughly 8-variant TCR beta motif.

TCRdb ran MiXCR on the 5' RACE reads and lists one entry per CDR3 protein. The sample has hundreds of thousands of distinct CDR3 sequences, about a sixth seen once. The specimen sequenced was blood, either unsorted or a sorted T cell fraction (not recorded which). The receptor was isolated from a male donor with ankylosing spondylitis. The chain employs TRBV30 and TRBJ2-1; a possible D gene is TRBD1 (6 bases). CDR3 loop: CAWSLAGASYNEQFF. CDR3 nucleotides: TGTGCCTGGAGTTTAGCAGGGGCCTCCTACAATGAGCAGTTCTTC.